This T cell receptor (beta chain) stems from a study of early T cells in non-severe SARS-CoV-2 infection. TCRdb ran MiXCR on the 5' RACE reads and lists one entry per CDR3 protein. Of fewer than 55,000 distinct CDR3 sequences in the sample, about 6.5% were seen once. Germline V lookup: CDR1 LGHDT, CDR2 YNNKEL (reference sequence). The germline V and J ends were trimmed by 1 base and 1 base, with 7 bases remaining between them. The length of the CDR3 is 15 residues. This clonotype was seen ten or more times. This clonotype was obtained from an adult who was a healthcare worker with PCR-confirmed SARS-CoV-2 infection or an uninfected control (not recorded which). The specimen comprised whole blood, sampled at baseline. The chain couples TRBV3-1 to TRBJ2-2; D gene ambiguous. The CDR3 protein is CASSQGDRNTGELFF. CDR3 coding DNA: TGTGCCAGCAGCCAAGGCGATCGGAACACCGGGGAGCTGTTTTTT.